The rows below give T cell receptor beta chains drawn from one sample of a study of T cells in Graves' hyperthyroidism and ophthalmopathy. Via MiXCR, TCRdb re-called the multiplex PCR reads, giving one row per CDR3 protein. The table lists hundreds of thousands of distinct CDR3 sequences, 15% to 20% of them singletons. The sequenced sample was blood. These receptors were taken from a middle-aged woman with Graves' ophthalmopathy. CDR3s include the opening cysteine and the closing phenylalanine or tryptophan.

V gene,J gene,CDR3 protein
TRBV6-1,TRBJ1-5,CASNPSGDSNQPQHF
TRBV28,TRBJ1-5,CASGDSQYSNQPQHF
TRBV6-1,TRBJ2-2,CASSIAGGAGELFF
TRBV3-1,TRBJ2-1,CASSQDTGVYNEQFF
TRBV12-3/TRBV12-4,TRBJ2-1,CASSRGSHSYNEQFF
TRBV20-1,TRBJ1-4,CSARDRTGPNEKLFF
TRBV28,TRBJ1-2,CASSVTGEYGYTF
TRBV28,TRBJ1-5,CASSGFGTGDQPQHF
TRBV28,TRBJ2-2,CASRGVAGAGELFF
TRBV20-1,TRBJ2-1,CSASPTEAKYNEQLF
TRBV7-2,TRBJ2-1,CASSSTVPSSYNEQFF
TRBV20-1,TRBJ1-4,CSASGTVGEKLFF
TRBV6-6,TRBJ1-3,CASSYSGVSSSGNTIYF
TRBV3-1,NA,CASSQGGRGNIQFF
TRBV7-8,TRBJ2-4,CASSPFSGVVKSIQYF
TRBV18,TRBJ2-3,CASSPSLREGTDTQYF
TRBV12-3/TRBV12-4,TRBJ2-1,CASRGLGTGGTSGMSEQFF
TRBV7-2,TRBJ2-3,CASSLGGGTRGDTQYF
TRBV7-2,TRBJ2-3,CASKEGSSTDTQYF
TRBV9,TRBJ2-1,CASSVAIGTSGSDEQFF
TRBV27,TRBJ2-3,CASRQQGARPHTDTQYF
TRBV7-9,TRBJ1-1,CASSSLGASTEAFF
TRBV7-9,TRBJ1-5,CASSPGGGGYQPQHF
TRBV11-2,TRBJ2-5,CASSGPGTQYF
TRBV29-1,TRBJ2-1,CSGGGVHEQFF
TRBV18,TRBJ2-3,CASSPLGLAGRTDTQYF
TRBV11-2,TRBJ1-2,CASSIRDTQGGGYTF
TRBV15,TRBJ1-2,CATSKGGAPNGYTF
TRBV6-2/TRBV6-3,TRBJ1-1,CASILGGTNTEAFF
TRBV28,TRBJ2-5,CASRLAGAGETQYF
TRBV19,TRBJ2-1,CASSMGHYEQFF
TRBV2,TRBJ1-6,CASIKTGGNSPLHF
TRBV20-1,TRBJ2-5,CSASLWEETQYF
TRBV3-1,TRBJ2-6,CASSGQGVLSGANVLTF
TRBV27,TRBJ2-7,CASSLGTGIGEQYF
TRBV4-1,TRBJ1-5,CASSQEGSPSNQPQHF
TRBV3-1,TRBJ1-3,CASSQEGGPGNTIYF